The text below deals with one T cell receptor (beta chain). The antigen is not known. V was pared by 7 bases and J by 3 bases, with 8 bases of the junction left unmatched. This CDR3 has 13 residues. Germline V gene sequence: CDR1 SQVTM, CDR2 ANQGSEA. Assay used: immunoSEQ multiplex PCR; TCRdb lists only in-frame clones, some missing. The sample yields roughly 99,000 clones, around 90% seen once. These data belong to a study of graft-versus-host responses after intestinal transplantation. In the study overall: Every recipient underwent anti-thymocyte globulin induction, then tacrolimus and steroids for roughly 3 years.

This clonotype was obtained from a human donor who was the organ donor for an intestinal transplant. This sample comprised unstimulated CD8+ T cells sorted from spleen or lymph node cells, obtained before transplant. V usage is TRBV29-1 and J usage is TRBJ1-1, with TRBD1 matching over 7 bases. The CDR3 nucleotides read TGCAGCGCCCCGGGACAGTTTGACACTGAAGCTTTCTTT. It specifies CSAPGQFDTEAFF.